Shown below are 24 T cell receptor beta chains from a single sample sequenced in a study of T cells in localized non-small cell lung cancer. Profiling relied on immunoSEQ multiplex PCR, and the TCRdb table lists in-frame clones only, not all of them. Altogether tens of thousands of clones are present, less than 85% being singletons, with the ten largest covering about 19%. The source material was PBMCs, sampled before any cancer treatment. These TCRs come from a man aged 35-69 years with stage II squamous cell lung carcinoma.

The V and J genes are TRBV13 and TRBJ1-6; tentatively, D is TRBD1 (5 bases). CDR3 length equals 15 residues. Germline CDR1 PRHDT, CDR2 FYEKMQ (reference sequence). V was clipped by 2 bases and J by 10 bases, with 15 bases between them. The CDR3 DNA sequence: TGTGCCAGCAGCTTATTAGGGGCGCGGGGCTCACCCCTCCACTTT. Its protein product is CASSLLGARGSPLHF.

The chain recombines TRBV7-2 with TRBJ1-6; D uncertain. The CDR3 loop spans 15 amino acids. V was cut by 6 bases and J by 9 bases, with 18 bases left in between. Per the germline V gene, CDR1 is SGHTA and CDR2 is FQGNSA. The CDR3 loop is CASSPPQIMASPLHF. Here the CDR3 DNA reads TGTGCCAGCAGTCCCCCCCAAATAATGGCTTCACCCCTCCACTTT. The variable domain in full, with the rest retrieved from reference TRBV7-2 and TRBJ1-6, is GAGVSQSPSNKVTEKGKDVELRCDPISGHTALYWYRQSLGQGLEFLIYFQGNSAPDKSGLPSDRFSAERTGGSVSTLTIQRTQQEDSAVYLCASSPPQIMASPLHFGNGTRLTVT.

The chain joins TRBV28 to TRBJ2-7, with D unclear. Germline CDR1 and CDR2: MDHEN and SYDVKM. Trimming took off 3 bases at V and 6 bases at J, with 6 bases between the two ends. The CDR3 has 11 residues. CDR3 protein: CASSFLSEQYF. The CDR3 nucleotides read TGTGCCAGCAGTTTTCTTTCCGAGCAGTACTTC. Combining the CDR3 with reference TRBV28 and TRBJ2-7 gives the whole variable domain DVKVTQSSRYLVKRTGEKVFLECVQDMDHENMFWYRQDPGLGLRLIYFSYDVKMKEKGDIPEGYSVSREKKERFSLILESASTNQTSMYLCASSFLSEQYFGPGTRLTVT.

The gene calls are TRBV29-1 and TRBJ2-7; the match to TRBD2 covers 13 bases. V lost 6 bases and J lost 5; bases outside the gene matches: 4. This CDR3 has 13 residues. Germline V gene data show CDR1 as SQVTM and CDR2 as ANQGSEA. CDR3 bases: TGCAGCGTCCGGACTAGCGGGAGACACGAGCAGTACTTC. This codes for CSVRTSGRHEQYF.

The J gene is TRBJ1-2, the V gene TRBV5-6; no clear D. Between the trimmed V and J ends, which lost 2 bases and 7 bases, there was a span of 12 bases. CDR1 is SGHDT, CDR2 YYEEEE, per germline. The CDR3 spans 13 residues. The CDR3: CASSLRVEGGYTF. CDR3 sequence (DNA): TGTGCCAGCAGCTTAAGGGTCGAGGGTGGCTACACCTTC.

Ten or more counts support this clone. The rearrangement joins TRBV4-1 to TRBJ1-3, with D perhaps TRBD1 (5 bases). This CDR3 is built from 18 residues. Trimming stripped 1 base from V and 0 bases from J, with 16 bases between. The germline CDR1 and CDR2 sequences are MGHRA and YSYEKL. CDR3 residues: CASSQGGRGRSSGNTIYF. The CDR3 DNA reads TGCGCCAGCAGCCAAGGAGGGAGGGGACGTAGCTCTGGAAACACCATATATTTT.

The V and J genes are TRBV11-2 and TRBJ2-7, with a possible D match to TRBD2 (5 bases). Trimming stripped 3 bases from V and 1 base from J, with 10 bases between. Per the germline V gene, CDR1 is SGHAT and CDR2 is FQNNGV. The CDR3 extends over 14 amino acids. DNA for the CDR3: TGTGCCAGCAGCTTGGAAGCGGTATCCTACGAGCAGTACTTC. This sequence encodes CASSLEAVSYEQYF.

The chain is built from TRBV10-2 and TRBJ1-1; D is unclear. The V gene lost 6 bases and the J gene lost 1 base, with 6 bases spanning the gap. Germline CDR1 and CDR2: WSHSY and SAAADI. This CDR3 contains 12 residues. The CDR3 coding sequence is TGCGCCAGCAGGAGACAGAACACTGAAGCTTTCTTT. Translating it yields CASRRQNTEAFF.

This clone was found a few times. The chain employs TRBV4-3 and TRBJ1-1; 7 bases agree with TRBD1. The CDR3 runs to 16 residues. Germline V gene lookup returns CDR1 LGHNA and CDR2 YSLEER. V dropped 5 bases and J dropped 2; count of bases not matched to a gene: 11. For the CDR3, the DNA is TGCGCCAGCAGCGCCCTGCAGGGGGGCGTCAACACTGAAGCTTTCTTT. It specifies CASSALQGGVNTEAFF.

This clone was detected only a few times. The rearrangement joins TRBV28 to TRBJ1-1, with 7 bases lining up with TRBD1. Per the germline V gene, CDR1 is MDHEN and CDR2 is SYDVKM. The length of the CDR3 is 15 residues. Trimming cost V 4 bases and J 1 base; bases outside gene matches: 6. The CDR3 region is CASSSSGGRNTEAFF. The DNA for the CDR3 is TGTGCCAGCAGTTCCTCAGGGGGAAGGAACACTGAAGCTTTCTTT.

The genes are TRBV18 and TRBJ2-6, with D perhaps matching TRBD1 (5 bases). CDR1 KGHSH and CDR2 LQKENI come from the germline V gene. The CDR3 is 15 residues long. The V and J ends lost 6 bases and 4 bases respectively, with 13 bases between them. In DNA form, the CDR3 reads TGTGCCAGCTCTCCGCAGGGCGTGGGGGCCAACGTCCTGACTTTC. Protein: CASSPQGVGANVLTF.

J is TRBJ1-2 and V is TRBV30; 9 nucleotides line up with TRBD1. Germline V gene data show CDR1 as GTSNPN and CDR2 as SVGIG (reference sequence). CDR3 size: 13 residues. V was pared by 7 bases and J by 8 bases, with 11 bases of the junction left unmatched. CDR3 nucleotides: TGTGCCTCGCTTCGGACAGGGGAGGTCGGCTACACCTTC. Residues: CASLRTGEVGYTF.

The CDR3 sequence is CASSGYGSGITEAFF. CDR3 DNA sequence: TGTGCCAGCAGCGGGTACGGGTCGGGGATCACTGAAGCTTTCTTT. The J gene is TRBJ1-1, the V gene TRBV5-5; the D is unclear. V lost 4 bases and J lost 4, with 17 bases in between. Germline CDR1 reads SGHKS; CDR2 reads YYEKEE (reference sequence). CDR3 length: 15 amino acids.

The CDR3 DNA follows: TGTGCCAGCAGCCCAAGCGGGGGATACACAGATACGCAGTATTTT. The encoded protein is CASSPSGGYTDTQYF. This chain connects TRBV7-2 to TRBJ2-3, with 8 bases that match TRBD2. V lost 5 bases, J lost 2 bases, and 6 bases stayed unmatched. The CDR3 length is 15 residues. Germline V gene lookup returns CDR1 SGHTA and CDR2 FQGNSA.

The V call is TRBV7-9, the J call TRBJ2-1; 7 positions agree with TRBD1. The junction had 5 bases not matched to a gene; V was cut back by 2 bases and J by 7 bases. Germline V gene data show CDR1 as SEHNR and CDR2 as FQNEAQ (reference sequence). The CDR3 extends over 14 amino acids. The CDR3 nucleotides read TGTGCCAGCAGCTTATCTTACAGGGGAAATGAGCAGTTCTTC. Protein product: CASSLSYRGNEQFF.

This clone showed up just once. This sequence joins TRBV29-1 and TRBJ1-2; D is unresolved. Trimming shortened V by 3 bases and J by 5 bases, and 4 bases separated the two germline ends. The CDR3 contains 10 residues. The germline V gene encodes CDR1 SQVTM and CDR2 ANQGSEA. CDR3 sequence: CSVDSYGYTF. The CDR3 DNA sequence: TGCAGCGTTGACAGTTATGGCTACACCTTC.

This sequence joins TRBV2 and TRBJ2-2; D might be TRBD2 (5 bases). The CDR3 runs 14 residues. Germline CDR1 and CDR2: SNHLY and FYNNEI. V lost 4 bases and J 6 bases, leaving 12 bases between the germline ends. The CDR3, as DNA: TGTGCCAGCAGTGGGGAGTCGGAGGCCGGGGAGCTGTTTTTT. Protein: CASSGESEAGELFF.

The chain employs TRBV6-6 and TRBJ1-2; D unclear. Germline lookup yields CDR1 MNHNY and CDR2 SVGAGI (reference sequence). The CDR3 loop spans 12 amino acids. V was shortened by 5 bases and J by 8 bases, with 12 bases between the two germline ends. DNA of the CDR3: TGTGCCAGCAGTACCGGGTCGGTGGGCTACACCTTC. Protein sequence: CASSTGSVGYTF.

This rearrangement joins TRBV25-1 to TRBJ2-2; no clear D. CDR3 size: 13 residues. Germline V gene sequence: CDR1 MGHDK, CDR2 SYGVNS. Trimming pared 6 bases from V and 2 bases from J, leaving 7 bases between. The CDR3 spells CASRRQNTGELFF. The CDR3 DNA reads as TGTGCCAGCAGACGGCAAAACACCGGGGAGCTGTTTTTT. The full variable domain, in which reference TRBV25-1 and TRBJ2-2 provide the parts outside the CDR3, is EADIYQTPRYLVIGTGKKITLECSQTMGHDKMYWYQQDPGMELHLIHYSYGVNSTEKGDLSSESTVSRIRTEHFPLTLESARPSHTSQYLCASRRQNTGELFFGEGSRLTVL.

The rearrangement links TRBV6-5 to TRBJ1-4, with D possibly matching TRBD1 (6 bases). The CDR3 length is 14 residues. V was pared by 0 bases and J by 8 bases, with 10 bases between. The germline gives CDR1 MNHEY, CDR2 SVGAGI. The CDR3 coding sequence is TGTGCCAGCAGTTACTCAGGGGGAGAGGAAAAACTGTTTTTT. It yields the protein CASSYSGGEEKLFF.

CDR3 sequence: CASSLTGVNTEAFF. For the CDR3, the DNA is TGTGCCAGCAGCTTAACCGGTGTGAACACTGAAGCTTTCTTT. The gene calls are TRBV7-3 and TRBJ1-1, with D unresolved. CDR1 SGHTA and CDR2 FQGTGA come from the germline V gene. V lost 0 bases and J 0 bases, leaving 5 bases between the germline ends. CDR3 length: 14 residues. Looking up the rest from reference TRBV7-3 and TRBJ1-1 gives the full variable domain: GAGVSQTPSNKVTEKGKYVELRCDPISGHTALYWYRQSLGQGPEFLIYFQGTGAADDSGLPNDRFFAVRPEGSVSTLKIQRTERGDSAVYLCASSLTGVNTEAFFGQGTRLTVV.

This chain connects TRBV7-9 to TRBJ1-1, with 7 bases matching TRBD1. The CDR3 is 15 residues long. The trim removed 4 bases at V and 0 bases at J, leaving 5 bases unmatched. Germline loops: CDR1 SEHNR, CDR2 FQNEAQ (reference sequence). The CDR3 bases are TGTGCCAGCAGCTCTCTGGACAGGTTGAACACTGAAGCTTTCTTT. The encoded protein is CASSSLDRLNTEAFF.

V and J are TRBV5-1 and TRBJ1-6, with D unresolved. The CDR3 contains 14 residues. CDR1 is SGHRS and CDR2 is YFSETQ in the germline V gene. The germline V and J ends were trimmed by 0 bases and 10 bases, with 11 bases remaining between them. The CDR3 DNA is TGCGCCAGCAGCTTGGCTTTCCTTGGGTCACCCCTCCACTTT. Translation: CASSLAFLGSPLHF.

V and J are TRBV5-6 and TRBJ2-5; TRBD2 might be the D (5 bases). Trimming took 0 bases from V and 7 from J, leaving 7 bases between them. CDR1 and CDR2 (germline): SGHDT, YYEEEE. The CDR3 consists of 12 residues. The CDR3 loop reads CASSLGRGTQYF. The CDR3 DNA is TGTGCCAGCAGCTTGGGTCGGGGGACCCAGTACTTC.